This passage covers 13 T cell receptor beta chains from one sample sequenced in a study of T cells in Graves' hyperthyroidism and ophthalmopathy. TCR beta CDR3 regions were amplified from RNA transcripts. Using the HTBI primer set, a first-round RT-PCR was run on the TCR CDR3. TCRdb re-analysed the multiplex PCR reads in MiXCR, keeping a single row per CDR3 protein. The table includes about 380,000 distinct CDR3 sequences, approximately 17% detected once. Material for sequencing was blood. Every receptor here comes from a man between 18 and 35 years old with Graves' ophthalmopathy.

This clonotype was seen only a few times. V gene TRBV6-1 combines with J gene TRBJ2-7, with D perhaps TRBD1 (6 bases). This CDR3 spans 14 amino acids. Trimming pared 10 bases from V and 6 bases from J, leaving 22 bases between. CDR1 is MNHNS, CDR2 SASEGT, per germline. DNA of the CDR3: TGTGCCACCTATATAGGACAGACGTCCACCGAGCAGTACTTC. Translation gives CATYIGQTSTEQYF.

Of note for this clonotype: This may be a read error, as it is one base from a much larger clone. This chain uses TRBV20-1 with TRBJ1-1; 8 bases agree with TRBD1. Trimming removed 6 bases from V and 4 bases from J; junction bases left unmatched: 10. The CDR3 is 14 residues long. Germline CDR1 DFQATT, CDR2 SNEGSKA (reference sequence). The CDR3 nucleotides are TGCAGTGCGGGGGAGGCAGGGGGCAGCACTGAAGCTTTCTTT. Translation gives CSAGEAGGSTEAFF.

This clonotype was recorded at least ten times. The chain joins TRBV3-1 to TRBJ2-3; D is unclear. The V end lost 4 bases, the J end lost 3 bases, and 8 bases lay between the germline ends. The CDR3 extends over 13 amino acids. Germline-derived CDR1 and CDR2 are LGHDT and YNNKEL (reference sequence). The chain's CDR3 is CASSPSYTDTQYF. The CDR3 bases are TGTGCCAGCAGCCCCTCCTATACAGATACGCAGTATTTT.

This clonotype has at least ten counts. The chain links TRBV28 to TRBJ2-7; the D gene could be TRBD1 or TRBD2 (5 bases each). Germline V gene data show CDR1 as MDHEN and CDR2 as SYDVKM. Trimming left V 7 bases short and J 3 bases short, with 16 bases between. The CDR3 consists of 14 residues. CDR3 sequence reads: CASIPPGTVYEQYF. The CDR3 DNA sequence: TGTGCCAGCATCCCCCCCGGGACGGTCTACGAGCAGTACTTC.

The sample holds a few counts of this clonotype. The chain has TRBV7-9 and TRBJ1-2; possibly TRBD1 for D (5 bases). CDR1 and CDR2 (germline): SEHNR, FQNEAQ (reference sequence). This CDR3 region has 14 residues. The germline V and J ends were trimmed by 5 bases and 1 base, with 11 bases remaining between them. The CDR3: CASSGVGLNYGYTF. DNA of the CDR3: TGTGCCAGCAGCGGAGTGGGACTTAACTATGGCTACACCTTC.

This clonotype was picked up many times. This sequence joins TRBV2 and TRBJ2-1, with D perhaps matching TRBD1 or TRBD2 (7 bases each). CDR1 is SNHLY, CDR2 FYNNEI, per germline. V gave up 6 bases and J gave up 4 bases, with 13 bases separating them. The CDR3 runs 14 residues. CDR3 nucleotides: TGTGCCAGCAGGGGCAGGGGGGGATACAATGAGCAGTTCTTC. Encoded protein: CASRGRGGYNEQFF.

In its sample, this clonotype was seen many times. The chain joins TRBV6-1 to TRBJ1-2, with D perhaps matching TRBD1 (5 bases). V gave up 5 bases and J gave up 2 bases, with 12 bases separating them. Germline values: CDR1 MNHNS, CDR2 SASEGT. This CDR3 comprises 14 residues. The DNA of the CDR3 is TGTGCCAGCAGTCGGACACGCTACAACTATGGCTACACCTTC. This encodes CASSRTRYNYGYTF.

This clonotype has a count of ten or more. The chain has TRBV7-9 and TRBJ1-1; D remains unclear. V shed 4 bases and J shed 2 bases, with 14 bases lying between them. CDR3 length: 15 amino acids. Per germline, CDR1 SEHNR and CDR2 FQNEAQ (reference sequence). The CDR3 region has the DNA TGTGCCAGCAGCTCGCCAAGGACGATAAACACTGAAGCTTTCTTT. Its protein is CASSSPRTINTEAFF.

This clonotype showed up just a few times. The chain joins TRBV9 to TRBJ2-1, with 10 bases that match TRBD2. Per germline, CDR1 SGDLS and CDR2 YYNGEE. The CDR3 loop spans 16 amino acids. Germline trimming cut 0 bases from V and 4 bases from J; bases unmatched to any gene: 4. The CDR3 spells CASSVEERGGYNEQFF. DNA for the CDR3: TGTGCCAGCAGCGTAGAGGAGCGGGGGGGATACAATGAGCAGTTCTTC.

Only one count was recorded for this clonotype. The rearrangement joins TRBV5-1 to TRBJ1-4; TRBD1 matches 8 bases. This CDR3 has 16 residues. Germline loops: CDR1 SGHRS, CDR2 YFSETQ. The junction had 8 bases not matched to a gene; V was cut back by 3 bases and J by 4 bases. This chain's CDR3 is CASSSGTGVGNEKLFF. CDR3 sequence (DNA): TGCGCCAGCAGCTCTGGGACAGGTGTGGGTAATGAAAAACTGTTTTTT. The full variable domain, completed using reference TRBV5-1 and TRBJ1-4, is KAGVTQTPRYLIKTRGQQVTLSCSPISGHRSVSWYQQTPGQGLQFLFEYFSETQRNKGNFPGRFSGRQFSNSRSEMNVSTLELGDSALYLCASSSGTGVGNEKLFFGSGTQLSVL.

This clonotype appeared a few times. At one boundary the junction diverges from the germline segment, which might be a read error. This chain uses TRBV4-1 with TRBJ1-4, with 7 nucleotides matching TRBD1. CDR1 and CDR2 (germline): MGHRA, YSYEKL. This CDR3 spans 15 amino acids. The CDR3 loop reads CANSPIGTVNEKLFF. In DNA, the CDR3 is TGCGCCAACAGCCCAATTGGGACAGTTAATGAAAAACTGTTTTTT.

This clonotype was counted between two and nine times. V and J are TRBV9 and TRBJ2-5, with TRBD2 as a possible D gene (5 bases). The germline CDR1 and CDR2 sequences are SGDLS and YYNGEE. The V and J ends lost 4 bases and 4 bases respectively, with 11 bases between them. The CDR3 covers 13 residues. CDR3 amino acids: CASSPGSLETQYF. DNA of the CDR3: TGTGCCAGCAGCCCGGGGTCGCTAGAGACCCAGTACTTC.

The gene calls are TRBV20-1 and TRBJ2-1, with 8 bases that match TRBD2. The length of the CDR3 is 13 residues. With V trimmed by 1 base and J by 8 bases, 4 bases remained unmatched. Looked up from germline, CDR1 is DFQATT and CDR2 is SNEGSKA (reference sequence). The CDR3 DNA follows: TGCAGTGCTAGAGGGACTAGCCGGCATGAGCAGTTCTTC. Amino acids: CSARGTSRHEQFF.